Listed here are 2 T cell receptor beta chains from one sample, sequenced in a study of cytomegalovirus exposure and HLA in healthy donors (dated by TCRdb to about 2017). Libraries were prepared through the immunoSEQ multiplex PCR assay. For the multiplex PCR, a mixture combining 60 forward primers for TCR Vbeta segments and 13 reverse primers for TCR Jbeta segments was used. The table comes from immuneACCESS by way of TCRdb, which keeps in-frame sequences with V and J called. Part of the clones is missing from these tables; in studies checked, under half for an unresolved V gene and the rest for unknown reasons. For this sample the table gives 120,000 or so clones, of which around 80% were detected only once. The top ten clones comprise about 0.22% of the sample. Specimen: PBMCs. These receptors were collected from a man between 45 and 60 years old in good health and CMV-seronegative.

The chain carries TRBV5-5 and TRBJ1-3; D is unclear. Germline CDR1 is SGHKS and CDR2 is YYEKEE (reference sequence). CDR3 length: 16 amino acids. V was cut by 0 bases and J by 3 bases, with 13 bases left in between. The CDR3 loop is CASSLAAQLRGNTIYF. CDR3 bases: TGTGCCAGCAGCTTGGCCGCACAGCTTCGTGGAAACACCATATATTTT.

This chain uses TRBV18 with TRBJ2-7, with 8 bases aligning to TRBD2. CDR3 length equals 16 residues. Per germline, CDR1 KGHSH and CDR2 LQKENI. Trimming at V came to 2 bases and at J to 7 bases, leaving 13 bases not matched to a gene. The chain's CDR3 is CASSPLESGSLVEQYF. The CDR3 DNA reads as TGTGCCAGCTCACCATTAGAAAGCGGGAGCCTCGTGGAGCAGTACTTC.